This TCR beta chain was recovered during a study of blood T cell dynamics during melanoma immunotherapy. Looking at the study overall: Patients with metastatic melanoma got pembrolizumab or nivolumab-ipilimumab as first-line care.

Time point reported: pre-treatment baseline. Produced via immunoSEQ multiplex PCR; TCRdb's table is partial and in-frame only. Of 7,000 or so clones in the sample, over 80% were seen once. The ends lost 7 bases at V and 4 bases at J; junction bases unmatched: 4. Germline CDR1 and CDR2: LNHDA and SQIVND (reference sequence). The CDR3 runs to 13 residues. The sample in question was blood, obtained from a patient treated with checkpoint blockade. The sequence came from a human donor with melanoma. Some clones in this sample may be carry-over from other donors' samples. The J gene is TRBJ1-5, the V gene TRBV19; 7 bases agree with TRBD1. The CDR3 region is CASKGQPNQPQHF. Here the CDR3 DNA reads TGTGCCAGTAAGGGACAGCCGAATCAGCCCCAGCATTTT.